This T cell receptor beta chain was captured by sequencing in a study of blood T cell repertoires in COVID-19 (dated by TCRdb to 2018 to 2021). The study in broad terms: Samples from collaborators originated in the United States, Italy and Spain and spanned both the acute and convalescent phases of COVID-19. Nearly every sample came with metadata listing a de-identified subject ID, COVID-19 status, age in years and sex. HLA class I and class II types, where available, came from metadata supplied by the sample provider rather than from assay-based typing. The samples were drawn from the first 160 participants of the ongoing ImmuneRACE study and from 1,254 subjects provided by 6 global collaborators. The repertoires were made available in a free public database intended to serve as a resource for research on the immune response to SARS-CoV-2. The material from the prospective study consisted of cDNA or gDNA derived from T cells, B-cell-depleted T cells, or PBMCs. The dataset comprised deeply sampled blood TCRbeta repertoires from subjects exposed to, actively infected with, or recovered from COVID-19. Study-level results and caveats: The quantity of clinical and demographic metadata differed by source and by participant and was supplied without curation.

On this clone: Its antigen is unknown. No base qualities exist here, and no much larger clone lies one base off it.

The immunoSEQ Assay, a bias-controlled multiplex PCR, was used to amplify TCRbeta CDR3 regions from genomic DNA. As for the original processing: Nucleated cell counts per sample were estimated from amplification of reference gene primers within the assay. To quantify the absolute abundance of each unique TCRbeta CDR3 rearrangement, sequence reads were collapsed and filtered. For each sample, productive Simpson clonality was calculated as the square root of Simpson's diversity index over productive rearrangements. TCRdb took over this immuneACCESS table, retaining in-frame rearrangements with V and J assigned. Such tables are incomplete; in checked studies, under half of the missing clones stem from an unresolved V gene, and the remainder is unexplained. V and J calls and clone size come straight from that table; D and trimming were deduced from the DNA. This sample comprises 130,000 to 150,000 clones, around 87% of them detected only once. Of the sample, about 37% falls within the top ten clones.

Samples from volunteer blood donors who had recovered from COVID-19 were contributed by a second Seattle source. Whole blood was collected in K2EDTA tubes by collaborating institutions according to the institutions' own protocols. Collaborator samples were shipped for TCRbeta analysis as frozen whole blood, isolated PBMCs, or DNA extracted from either sample type. Looking up the germline V gene yields CDR1 KGHSH and CDR2 LQKENI. V is shortened by 1 base, J by 6 bases, and the region joining them spans 10 bases. From its cysteine to its phenylalanine, the CDR3 spans 15 amino acids. Kept here is only the CDR3 DNA, which spans 45 bases and is read in frame from base 1.

Material: peripheral blood. This TCR was sampled from a middle-aged man who had recovered from COVID-19. This chain joins TRBV18 to TRBJ1-6; the D region possibly corresponds to TRBD1 (5 bases align). For the CDR3, the sequence is CASSPQQGGNSPLHF. The DNA reads TGTGCCAGCTCACCACAGCAGGGCGGTAATTCACCCCTCCACTTT. With all but the CDR3 taken from the reference TRBV18 and TRBJ1-6 genes, the full variable domain is: NAGVMQNPRHLVRRRGQEARLRCSPMKGHSHVYWYRQLPEEGLKFMVYLQKENIIDESGMPKERFSAEFPKEGPSILRIQQVVRGDSAAYFCASSPQQGGNSPLHFGNGTRLTVT.